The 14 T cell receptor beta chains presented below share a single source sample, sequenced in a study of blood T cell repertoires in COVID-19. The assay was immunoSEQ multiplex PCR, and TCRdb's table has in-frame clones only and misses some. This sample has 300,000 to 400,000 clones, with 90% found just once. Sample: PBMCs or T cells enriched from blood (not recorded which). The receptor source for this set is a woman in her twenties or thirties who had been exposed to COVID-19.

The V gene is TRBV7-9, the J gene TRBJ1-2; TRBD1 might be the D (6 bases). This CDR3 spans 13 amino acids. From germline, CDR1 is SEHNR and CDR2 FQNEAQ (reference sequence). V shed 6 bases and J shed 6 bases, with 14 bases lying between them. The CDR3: CASRNREVDGYTF. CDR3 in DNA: TGTGCCAGCAGGAACAGGGAAGTCGATGGCTACACCTTC.

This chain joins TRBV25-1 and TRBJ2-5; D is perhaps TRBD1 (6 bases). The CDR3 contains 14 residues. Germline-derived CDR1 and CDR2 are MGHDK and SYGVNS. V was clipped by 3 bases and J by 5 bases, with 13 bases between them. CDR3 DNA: TGTGCCAGCAGTGAGCAGGGGTGGGGGGAGACCCAGTACTTC. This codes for CASSEQGWGETQYF. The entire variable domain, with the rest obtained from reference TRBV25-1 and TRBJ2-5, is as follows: EADIYQTPRYLVIGTGKKITLECSQTMGHDKMYWYQQDPGMELHLIHYSYGVNSTEKGDLSSESTVSRIRTEHFPLTLESARPSHTSQYLCASSEQGWGETQYFGPGTRLLVL.

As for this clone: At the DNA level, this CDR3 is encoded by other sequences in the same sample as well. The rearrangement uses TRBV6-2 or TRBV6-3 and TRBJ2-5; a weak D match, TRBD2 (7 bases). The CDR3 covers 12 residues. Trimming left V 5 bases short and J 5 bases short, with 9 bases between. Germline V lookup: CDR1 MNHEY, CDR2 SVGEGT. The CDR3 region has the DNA TGTGCCAGCAGTAGGGGGGGTGAGACCCAGTACTTC. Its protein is CASSRGGETQYF.

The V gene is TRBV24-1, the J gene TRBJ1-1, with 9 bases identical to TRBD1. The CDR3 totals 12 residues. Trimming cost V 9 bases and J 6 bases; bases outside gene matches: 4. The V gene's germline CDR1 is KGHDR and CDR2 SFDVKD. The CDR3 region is CATWDRAAEAFF. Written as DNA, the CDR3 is TGTGCCACCTGGGACAGGGCGGCTGAAGCTTTCTTT.

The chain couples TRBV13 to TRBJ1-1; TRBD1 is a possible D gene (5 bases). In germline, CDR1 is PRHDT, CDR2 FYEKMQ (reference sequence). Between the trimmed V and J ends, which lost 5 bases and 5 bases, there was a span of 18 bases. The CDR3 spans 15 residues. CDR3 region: CASSPSGRGDTEAFF. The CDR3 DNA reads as TGTGCCAGCAGCCCTTCGGGACGGGGGGATACTGAAGCTTTCTTT.

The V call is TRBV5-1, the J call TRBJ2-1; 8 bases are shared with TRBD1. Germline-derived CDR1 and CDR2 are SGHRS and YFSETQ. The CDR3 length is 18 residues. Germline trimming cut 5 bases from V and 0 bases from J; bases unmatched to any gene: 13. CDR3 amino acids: CASRTTGALPYSYNEQFF. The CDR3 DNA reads TGCGCCAGCAGGACGACAGGGGCGCTACCATACTCCTACAATGAGCAGTTCTTC.

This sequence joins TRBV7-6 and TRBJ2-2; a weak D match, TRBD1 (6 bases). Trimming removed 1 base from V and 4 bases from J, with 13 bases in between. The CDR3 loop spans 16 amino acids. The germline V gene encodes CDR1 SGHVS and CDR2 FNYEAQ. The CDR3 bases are TGTGCCAGCAGCTTAGTGAGCAGGGGCGGCACCGGGGAGCTGTTTTTT. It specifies CASSLVSRGGTGELFF.

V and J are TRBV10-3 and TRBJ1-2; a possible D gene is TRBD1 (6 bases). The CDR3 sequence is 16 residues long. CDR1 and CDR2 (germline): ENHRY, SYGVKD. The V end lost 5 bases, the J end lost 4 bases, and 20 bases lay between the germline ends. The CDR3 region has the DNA TGTGCCATCAGTCGTAGGGCGACACAGGGCGCCTATGGCTACACCTTC. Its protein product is CAISRRATQGAYGYTF.

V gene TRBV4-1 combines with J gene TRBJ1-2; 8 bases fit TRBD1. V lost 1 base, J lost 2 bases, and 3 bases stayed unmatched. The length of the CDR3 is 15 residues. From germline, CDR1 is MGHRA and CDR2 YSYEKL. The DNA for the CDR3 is TGCGCCAGCAGCCAAGGGGGACAGGCGAACTATGGCTACACCTTC. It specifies CASSQGGQANYGYTF.

The DNA of the CDR3 is TGTGCCAGCAGCGTCGGGGATTCGGAGTACTTC. The encoded protein is CASSVGDSEYF. This chain uses TRBV7-2 with TRBJ2-7, with a tentative D call TRBD2 (5 bases). Trimming left V 5 bases short and J 11 bases short, with 13 bases between. There are 11 residues in the CDR3. CDR1 and CDR2 (germline): SGHTA, FQGNSA.

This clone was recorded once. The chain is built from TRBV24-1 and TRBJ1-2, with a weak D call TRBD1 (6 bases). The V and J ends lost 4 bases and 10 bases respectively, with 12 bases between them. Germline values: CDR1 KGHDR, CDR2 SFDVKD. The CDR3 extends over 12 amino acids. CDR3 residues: CATSEVGQTYTF. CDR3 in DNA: TGTGCCACCAGTGAGGTCGGACAGACCTACACCTTC.

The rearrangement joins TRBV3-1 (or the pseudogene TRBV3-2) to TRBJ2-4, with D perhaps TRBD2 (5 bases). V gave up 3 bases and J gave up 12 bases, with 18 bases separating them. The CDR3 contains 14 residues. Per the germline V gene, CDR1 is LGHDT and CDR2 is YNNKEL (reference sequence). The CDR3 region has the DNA TGTGCCAGCAGCCAGGTAGCGTTGAGTCCATCTCAGTACTTC. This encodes CASSQVALSPSQYF.

The CDR3 DNA reads TGTGCCAGCAGTTACTCTAGCTCTGGGGCCAACGTCCTGACTTTC. The encoded protein is CASSYSSSGANVLTF. V gene TRBV6-2 or TRBV6-3 combines with J gene TRBJ2-6; D remains ambiguous. The CDR3 is 15 residues long. Looked up from germline, CDR1 is MNHEY and CDR2 is SVGEGT. Trimming left V 0 bases short and J 0 bases short, with 3 bases between.

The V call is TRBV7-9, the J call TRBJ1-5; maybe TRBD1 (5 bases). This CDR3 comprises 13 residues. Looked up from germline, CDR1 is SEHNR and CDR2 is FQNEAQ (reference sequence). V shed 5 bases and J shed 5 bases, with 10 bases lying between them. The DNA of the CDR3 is TGTGCCAGCAGCCTGCGGGGCGATCAGCCCCAGCATTTT. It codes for CASSLRGDQPQHF.